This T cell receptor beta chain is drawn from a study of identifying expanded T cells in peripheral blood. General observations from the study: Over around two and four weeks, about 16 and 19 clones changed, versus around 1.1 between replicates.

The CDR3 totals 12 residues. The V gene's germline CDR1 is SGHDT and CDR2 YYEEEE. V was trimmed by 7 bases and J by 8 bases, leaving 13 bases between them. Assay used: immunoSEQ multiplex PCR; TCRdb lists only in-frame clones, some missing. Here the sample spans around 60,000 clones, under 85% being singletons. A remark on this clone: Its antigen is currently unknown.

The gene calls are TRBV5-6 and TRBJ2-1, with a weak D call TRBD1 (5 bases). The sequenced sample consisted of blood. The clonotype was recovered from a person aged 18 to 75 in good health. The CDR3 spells CASGSQGHEQFF. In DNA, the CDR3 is TGTGCCAGCGGTTCTCAGGGCCATGAGCAGTTCTTC. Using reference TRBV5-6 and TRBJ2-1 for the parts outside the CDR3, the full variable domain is DAGVTQSPTHLIKTRGQQVTLRCSPKSGHDTVSWYQQALGQGPQFIFQYYEEEERQRGNFPDRFSGHQFPNYSSELNVNALLLGDSALYLCASGSQGHEQFFGPGTRLTVL.